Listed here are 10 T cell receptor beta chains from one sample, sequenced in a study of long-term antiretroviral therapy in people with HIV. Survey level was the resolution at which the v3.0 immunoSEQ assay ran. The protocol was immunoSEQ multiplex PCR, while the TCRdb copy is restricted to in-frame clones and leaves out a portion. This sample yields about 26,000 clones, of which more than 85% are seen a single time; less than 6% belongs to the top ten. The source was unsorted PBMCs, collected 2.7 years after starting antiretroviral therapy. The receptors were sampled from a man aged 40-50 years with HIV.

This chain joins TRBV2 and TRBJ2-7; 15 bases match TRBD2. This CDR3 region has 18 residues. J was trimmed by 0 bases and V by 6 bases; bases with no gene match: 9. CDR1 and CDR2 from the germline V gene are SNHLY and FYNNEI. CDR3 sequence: CASSRLGTSGGSSYEQYF. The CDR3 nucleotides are TGTGCCAGCAGCCGCCTCGGGACTAGCGGGGGGAGCTCCTACGAGCAGTACTTC.

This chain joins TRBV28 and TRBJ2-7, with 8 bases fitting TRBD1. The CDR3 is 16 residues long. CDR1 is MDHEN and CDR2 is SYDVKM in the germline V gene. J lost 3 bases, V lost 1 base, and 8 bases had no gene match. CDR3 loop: CASSLFSTGTGYEQYF. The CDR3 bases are TGTGCCAGCAGTTTATTTTCTACCGGGACAGGCTACGAGCAGTACTTC.

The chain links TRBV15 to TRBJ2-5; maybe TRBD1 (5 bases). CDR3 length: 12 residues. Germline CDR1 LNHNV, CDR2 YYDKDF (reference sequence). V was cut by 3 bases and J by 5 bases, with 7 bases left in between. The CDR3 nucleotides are TGTGCCACCAGCAGGGACATGGAGACCCAGTACTTC. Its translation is CATSRDMETQYF.

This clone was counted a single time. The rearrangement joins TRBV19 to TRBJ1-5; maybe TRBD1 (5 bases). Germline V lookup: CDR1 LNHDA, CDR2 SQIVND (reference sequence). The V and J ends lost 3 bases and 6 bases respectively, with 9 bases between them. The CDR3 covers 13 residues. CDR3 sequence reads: CASSMAGTQPQHF. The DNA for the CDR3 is TGTGCCAGTAGTATGGCGGGGACTCAGCCCCAGCATTTT.

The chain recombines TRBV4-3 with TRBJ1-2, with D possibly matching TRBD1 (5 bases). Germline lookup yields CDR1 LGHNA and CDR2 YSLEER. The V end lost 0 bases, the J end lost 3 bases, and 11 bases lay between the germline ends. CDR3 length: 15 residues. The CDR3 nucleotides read TGCGCCAGCAGCCAAGAGGGGCTGGCGCACTATGGCTACACCTTC. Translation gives CASSQEGLAHYGYTF.

For the CDR3, the DNA is TGTGCCATCAGTGAGTCCGGCAGGGGGCCTGGAGATACGCAGTATTTT. This codes for CAISESGRGPGDTQYF. This rearrangement joins TRBV10-3 to TRBJ2-3; 8 bases fit TRBD1. Looked up from germline, CDR1 is ENHRY and CDR2 is SYGVKD. CDR3 length equals 16 residues. After removal of 0 bases from V and 5 bases from J, the junction contained 7 bases not matched to a gene.

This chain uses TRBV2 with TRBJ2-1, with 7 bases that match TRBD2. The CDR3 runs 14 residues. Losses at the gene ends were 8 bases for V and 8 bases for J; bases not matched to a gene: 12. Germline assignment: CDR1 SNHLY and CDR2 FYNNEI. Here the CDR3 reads CASGRDRGRDEQFF. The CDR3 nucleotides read TGTGCCAGCGGGAGGGACCGTGGGAGGGATGAGCAGTTCTTC.

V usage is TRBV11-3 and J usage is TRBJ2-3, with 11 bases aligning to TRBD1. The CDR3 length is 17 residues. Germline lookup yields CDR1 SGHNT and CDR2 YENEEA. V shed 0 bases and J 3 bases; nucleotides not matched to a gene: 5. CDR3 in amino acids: CASSLEGQGVSTDTQYF. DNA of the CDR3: TGTGCCAGCAGCTTAGAGGGACAGGGGGTGTCGACAGATACGCAGTATTTT.

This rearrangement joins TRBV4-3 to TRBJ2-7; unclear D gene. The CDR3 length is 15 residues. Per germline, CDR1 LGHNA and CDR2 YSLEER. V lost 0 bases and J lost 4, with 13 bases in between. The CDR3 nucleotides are TGCGCCAGCAGCCAAGATCTAGGTGCAGGTTACGAGCAGTACTTC. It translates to CASSQDLGAGYEQYF.

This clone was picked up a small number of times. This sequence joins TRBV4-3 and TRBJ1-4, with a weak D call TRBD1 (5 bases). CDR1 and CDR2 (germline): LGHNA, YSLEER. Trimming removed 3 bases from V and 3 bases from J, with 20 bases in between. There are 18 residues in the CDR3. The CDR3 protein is CASSQGEILLGSNEKLFF. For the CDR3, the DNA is TGCGCCAGCAGCCAGGGGGAAATCTTGTTGGGGTCTAATGAAAAACTGTTTTTT.